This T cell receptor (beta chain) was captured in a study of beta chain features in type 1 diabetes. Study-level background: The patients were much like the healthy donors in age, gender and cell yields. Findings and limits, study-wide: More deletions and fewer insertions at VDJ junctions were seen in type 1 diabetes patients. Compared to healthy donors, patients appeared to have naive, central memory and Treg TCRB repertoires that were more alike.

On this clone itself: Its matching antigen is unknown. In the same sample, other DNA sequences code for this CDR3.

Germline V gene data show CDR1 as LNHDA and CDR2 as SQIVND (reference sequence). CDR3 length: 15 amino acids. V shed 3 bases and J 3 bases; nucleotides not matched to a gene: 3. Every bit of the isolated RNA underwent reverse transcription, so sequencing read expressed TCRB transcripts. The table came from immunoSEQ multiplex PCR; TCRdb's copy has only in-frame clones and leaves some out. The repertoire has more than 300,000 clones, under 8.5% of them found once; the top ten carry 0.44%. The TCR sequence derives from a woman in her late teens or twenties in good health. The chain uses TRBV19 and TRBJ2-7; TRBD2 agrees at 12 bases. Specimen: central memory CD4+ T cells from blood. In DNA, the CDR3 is TGTGCCAGTAGTATTAGACTAGCGGGAGACTACGAGCAGTACTTC. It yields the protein CASSIRLAGDYEQYF. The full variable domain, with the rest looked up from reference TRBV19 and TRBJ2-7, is DGGITQSPKYLFRKEGQNVTLSCEQNLNHDAMYWYRQDPGQGLRLIYYSQIVNDFQKGDIAEGYSVSREKKESFPLTVTSAQKNPTAFYLCASSIRLAGDYEQYFGPGTRLTVT.